One and the same sample provided the 23 T cell receptor beta chains below, sequenced in a study of TIL therapy for anti-PD-1-resistant metastatic lung cancer. Documented time point: pre-treatment sample, taken before nivolumab and TIL therapy. Most excised metastases sampled were pleural nodules or supraclavicular lymph nodes. Sequencing used immunoSEQ v3. Libraries were prepared by immunoSEQ multiplex PCR; TCRdb keeps only in-frame clonotypes and omits some of them. Here the sample spans over 6,000 clones, around three fifths being singletons. Sequenced here: tumor tissue, sampled at baseline. Receptors were obtained from a person aged 25-85 years with non-small cell lung cancer.

This clone was seen a few times. The chain carries TRBV9 and TRBJ1-6; D call uncertain. V lost 0 bases and J 7 bases, leaving 5 bases between the germline ends. Per germline, CDR1 SGDLS and CDR2 YYNGEE. The CDR3 consists of 13 residues. The CDR3 region has the DNA TGTGCCAGCAGCGTAGGACGAAATTCACCCCTCCACTTT. It yields the protein CASSVGRNSPLHF.

The chain combines TRBV7-9 with TRBJ2-1; 9 bases match TRBD2. Losses at the gene ends were 0 bases for V and 3 bases for J; bases not matched to a gene: 3. This CDR3 region has 16 residues. From germline, CDR1 is SEHNR and CDR2 FQNEAQ (reference sequence). Written as DNA, the CDR3 is TGTGCCAGCAGCTTAGCCCTAGCGGGGAGCTACAATGAGCAGTTCTTC. Protein sequence: CASSLALAGSYNEQFF.

V usage is TRBV2 and J usage is TRBJ2-6, with D unresolved. The CDR3 spans 14 residues. Trimming cost V 4 bases and J 0 bases, with 4 bases left between them. Germline CDR1 SNHLY, CDR2 FYNNEI. As DNA, the CDR3 is TGTGCCAGCAGTGGATCCTCTGGGGCCAACGTCCTGACTTTC. This gives the protein CASSGSSGANVLTF.

J is TRBJ1-4 and V is TRBV21-1. TRBV21-1 is assigned pseudogene status. This CDR3 region has 17 residues. CDR3 DNA sequence: TGTGCCAGCAGCCCGGGTTGCGGGACTGCAACTAATGAAAAACTGTTTTTT. Translated: CASSPGCGTATNEKLFF.

This clone occurred once. A far more abundant clone sits one base away, making this likely a read error. Other DNA sequences from this sample encode an identical CDR3 as well. This rearrangement joins TRBV6-1 to TRBJ2-7, with TRBD2 identical over 12 bases. The ends lost 3 bases at V and 1 base at J; junction bases unmatched: 1. This CDR3 spans 15 amino acids. In germline, CDR1 is MNHNS, CDR2 SASEGT. This CDR3 is CASSEGTSGSYEQYF. The DNA for the CDR3 is TGTGCCAGCAGTGAGGGGACTAGCGGGTCCTACGAGCAGTACTTC.

This clone is large (0.1 to 1%) in the sample. Other DNA sequences in the sample encode the same CDR3. The chain carries TRBV6-1 and TRBJ2-7; a possible D gene is TRBD2 (6 bases). CDR3 length equals 15 residues. The germline V and J ends were trimmed by 1 base and 1 base, with 11 bases remaining between them. Germline V CDR1 and CDR2: MNHNS, SASEGT. CDR3 in DNA: TGTGCCAGCAGTGAAGGAACAAGCGGGTCCTACGAGCAGTACTTC. The encoded protein is CASSEGTSGSYEQYF.

The chain links TRBV20-1 to TRBJ2-2; TRBD1 agrees at 11 bases. The CDR3 has 15 residues. Germline loops: CDR1 DFQATT, CDR2 SNEGSKA (reference sequence). Germline trimming cut 3 bases from V and 4 bases from J; bases unmatched to any gene: 4. The CDR3 is CSASMGQGGTGELFF. The CDR3 DNA reads as TGCAGTGCTAGTATGGGACAGGGGGGCACCGGGGAGCTGTTTTTT.

The chain combines TRBV6-4 with TRBJ2-3, with D perhaps TRBD2 (5 bases). The CDR3 totals 16 residues. The germline V gene encodes CDR1 MRHNA and CDR2 SNTAGT. Trimming took 5 bases from V and 6 from J, leaving 21 bases between them. DNA of the CDR3: TGTGCCAGCAGTCAAGACCCGGGGAAGGCTAGCGATACGCAGTATTTT. Translating gives CASSQDPGKASDTQYF.

V gene TRBV7-9 combines with J gene TRBJ1-2, with 9 bases fitting TRBD1. Trimming cost V 3 bases and J 7 bases; bases outside gene matches: 9. Germline V lookup: CDR1 SEHNR, CDR2 FQNEAQ (reference sequence). This CDR3 contains 15 residues. The CDR3 nucleotides read TGTGCCAGCAGCTTCCGGGACAGGGTTCTGAGTGGCTACACCTTC. It translates to CASSFRDRVLSGYTF.

This chain connects TRBV3-1 (or the pseudogene TRBV3-2) to TRBJ1-1, with D possibly being TRBD1 (6 bases). Looked up from germline, CDR1 is LGHDT and CDR2 is YNNKEL (reference sequence). The CDR3 spans 16 residues. V was trimmed by 4 bases and J by 1 base, leaving 16 bases between them. The chain's CDR3 is CASSPQTGYKNTEAFF. CDR3 bases: TGTGCCAGCAGCCCCCAAACAGGGTACAAGAACACTGAAGCTTTCTTT.

The chain is built from TRBV7-3 and TRBJ1-3; TRBD1 might be the D (5 bases). V shed 6 bases and J shed 0 bases, with 18 bases lying between them. The V gene's germline CDR1 is SGHTA and CDR2 FQGTGA. The CDR3 is made up of 17 amino acids. Written as DNA, the CDR3 is TGTGCCAGCAGTACCAGAATGGGGACGCGCTCTGGAAACACCATATATTTT. It is translated as CASSTRMGTRSGNTIYF.

The rearrangement uses TRBV2 and TRBJ2-1; 11 bases map to TRBD1. This CDR3 spans 14 amino acids. V trimming: 8 bases; J trimming: 8 bases; junction bases outside the gene matches: 8. Germline V CDR1 and CDR2: SNHLY, FYNNEI. The CDR3 here is CASHSGQGGHEQFF. As DNA, the CDR3 is TGTGCCAGCCATTCGGGACAGGGGGGCCATGAGCAGTTCTTC.

This chain uses TRBV6-5 with TRBJ1-5; possibly TRBD1 for D (6 bases). Germline V gene lookup returns CDR1 MNHEY and CDR2 SVGAGI. Trimming pared 6 bases from V and 3 bases from J, leaving 15 bases between. CDR3 length: 15 amino acids. The CDR3: CASRKYRASNQPQHF. The CDR3 DNA follows: TGTGCCAGCAGGAAATACAGGGCGTCCAATCAGCCCCAGCATTTT.

The CDR3 sequence is CASSYWGQGAIGELFF. Here the CDR3 DNA reads TGTGCCAGCAGTTATTGGGGACAGGGGGCAATCGGGGAGCTGTTTTTT. The chain recombines TRBV6-2 or TRBV6-3 with TRBJ2-2; 12 positions agree with TRBD1. V lost 3 bases and J lost 7; bases outside the gene matches: 6. The germline CDR1 and CDR2 sequences are MNHEY and SVGEGT. This CDR3 has 16 amino acids.

The rearrangement joins TRBV29-1 to TRBJ1-1; D unclear. The CDR3 contains 15 residues. V was shortened by 1 base and J by 7 bases, with 19 bases between the two germline ends. Per germline, CDR1 SQVTM and CDR2 ANQGSEA. CDR3 coding DNA: TGCAGCGTTGAAGGCCCCGAATATCCGGGCTATGAAGCTTTCTTT. Protein: CSVEGPEYPGYEAFF.

The chain has TRBV10-3 and TRBJ1-2; perhaps TRBD1 as D (6 bases). Trimming left V 11 bases short and J 6 bases short, with 13 bases between. Germline-derived CDR1 and CDR2 are ENHRY and SYGVKD. This CDR3 region has 11 residues. The CDR3 loop is CAVQGDDGYTF. CDR3 nucleotide sequence: TGTGCCGTACAGGGAGACGATGGCTACACCTTC.

This rearrangement joins TRBV6-5 to TRBJ2-1; 9 bases agree with TRBD1. The V segment lost 4 bases and the J segment 9 bases; nucleotides outside the gene matches: 13. The CDR3 is made up of 16 amino acids. Germline V gene sequence: CDR1 MNHEY, CDR2 SVGAGI. CDR3 nucleotides: TGTGCCAGCAGTTCCCGGGACAGGGTGAGGATGGGTGAGCAGTTCTTC. Protein product: CASSSRDRVRMGEQFF.

There are a few counts of this clone. V gene TRBV27 combines with J gene TRBJ2-3, with TRBD2 matching over 11 bases. Losses at the gene ends were 6 bases for V and 7 bases for J; bases not matched to a gene: 9. CDR3 size: 15 residues. Germline V gene lookup returns CDR1 MNHEY and CDR2 SMNVEV (reference sequence). The CDR3 nucleotides read TGTGCCAGCAGCCTAGCGGGGGGCCTTTCACATACGCAGTATTTT. It encodes CASSLAGGLSHTQYF.

The genes are TRBV3-1 (or the pseudogene TRBV3-2) and TRBJ1-1; D not certain. V was trimmed by 3 bases and J by 6 bases, leaving 14 bases between them. The CDR3 is 14 amino acids. CDR1 is LGHDT and CDR2 is YNNKEL in the germline V gene (reference sequence). This CDR3 reads CASSHFHRRAEAFF. In DNA form, the CDR3 reads TGTGCCAGCAGCCACTTTCATCGGAGGGCTGAAGCTTTCTTT.

The rearrangement joins TRBV27 to TRBJ2-1, with 8 positions matching TRBD2. From germline, CDR1 is MNHEY and CDR2 SMNVEV (reference sequence). This CDR3 is built from 16 residues. V trimming: 2 bases; J trimming: 2 bases; junction bases outside the gene matches: 5. The CDR3 reads CASSLAGGAAYNEQFF. As DNA, the CDR3 is TGTGCCAGCAGTTTAGCGGGGGGAGCAGCCTACAATGAGCAGTTCTTC.

The CDR3 nucleotides are TGTGCCAGCTCACCACCGAGCGGCCTGACTGAAGCTTTCTTT. It yields the protein CASSPPSGLTEAFF. This chain uses TRBV18 with TRBJ1-1; D is uncertain. The CDR3 is made up of 14 amino acids. V lost 0 bases to trimming and J lost 5 bases, with 10 bases between them. The germline CDR1 and CDR2 sequences are KGHSH and LQKENI.

This sequence joins TRBV2 and TRBJ2-7; TRBD2 might be the D (6 bases). CDR1 SNHLY and CDR2 FYNNEI come from the germline V gene. CDR3 length: 17 residues. Trimming took off 1 base at V and 0 bases at J, with 16 bases between the two ends. CDR3 bases: TGTGCCAGCAGTGAAGAGTCCTCGGGGGAGGCCTCCTACGAGCAGTACTTC. This translates into CASSEESSGEASYEQYF.

This clone was seen only once. This chain uses TRBV5-6 with TRBJ2-2; TRBD1 might be the D (6 bases). V lost 4 bases to trimming and J lost 3 bases, with 13 bases between them. Germline V gene data show CDR1 as SGHDT and CDR2 as YYEEEE. This CDR3 is built from 15 residues. CDR3 sequence (DNA): TGTGCCAGCAGCCCCGGACAGATACACACCGGGGAGCTGTTTTTT. It codes for CASSPGQIHTGELFF.